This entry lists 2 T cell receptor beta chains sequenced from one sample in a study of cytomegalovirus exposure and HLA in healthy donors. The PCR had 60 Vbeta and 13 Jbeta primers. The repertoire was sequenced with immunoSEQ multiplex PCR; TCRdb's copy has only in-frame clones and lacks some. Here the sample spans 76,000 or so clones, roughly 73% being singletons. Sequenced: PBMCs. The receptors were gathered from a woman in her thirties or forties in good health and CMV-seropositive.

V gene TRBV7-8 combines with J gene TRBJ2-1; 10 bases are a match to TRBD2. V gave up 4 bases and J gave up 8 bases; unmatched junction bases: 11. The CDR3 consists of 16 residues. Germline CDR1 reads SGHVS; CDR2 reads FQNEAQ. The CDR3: CASSSGLAGAMHEQFF. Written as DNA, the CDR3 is TGTGCCAGCAGCTCAGGGCTAGCGGGAGCAATGCATGAGCAGTTCTTC.

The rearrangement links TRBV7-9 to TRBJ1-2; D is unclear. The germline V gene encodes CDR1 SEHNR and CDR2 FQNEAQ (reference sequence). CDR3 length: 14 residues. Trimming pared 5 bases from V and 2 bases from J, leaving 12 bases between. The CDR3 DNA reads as TGTGCCAGCAGCCAGCTCGAGGGAAACTATGGCTACACCTTC. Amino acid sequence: CASSQLEGNYGYTF.